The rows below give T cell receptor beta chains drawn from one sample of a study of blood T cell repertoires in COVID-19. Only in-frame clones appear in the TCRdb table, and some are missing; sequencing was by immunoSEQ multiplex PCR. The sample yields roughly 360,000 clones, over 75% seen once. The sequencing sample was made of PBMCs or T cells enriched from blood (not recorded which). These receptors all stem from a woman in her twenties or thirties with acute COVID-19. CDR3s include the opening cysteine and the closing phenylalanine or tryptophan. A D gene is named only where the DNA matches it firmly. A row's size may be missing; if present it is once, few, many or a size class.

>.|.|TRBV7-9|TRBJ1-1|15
CASSSPRGGSTEAFF
TGTGCCAGCAGCTCCCCCCGGGGGGGGAGCACTGAAGCTTTCTTT
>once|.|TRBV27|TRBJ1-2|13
CASSFSTGTPYTF
TGTGCCAGCAGTTTTAGTACCGGGACACCCTACACCTTC
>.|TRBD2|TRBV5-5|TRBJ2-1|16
CASSLGLAGGFNEQFF
TGTGCCAGCAGCTTAGGACTAGCGGGGGGATTCAATGAGCAGTTCTTC
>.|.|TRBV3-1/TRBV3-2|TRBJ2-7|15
CASSPPDHPRGEQYF
TGTGCCAGCAGCCCGCCGGACCACCCACGGGGCGAGCAGTACTTC
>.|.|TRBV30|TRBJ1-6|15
CAWSVKPGLRSPLHF
TGTGCCTGGAGTGTAAAACCAGGGCTTAGGTCACCCCTCCACTTT
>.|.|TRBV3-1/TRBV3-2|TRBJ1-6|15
CASSQEGALNSPLHF
TGTGCCAGCAGCCAAGAGGGGGCACTAAATTCACCCCTCCACTTT
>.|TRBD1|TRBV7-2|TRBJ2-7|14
CASSSTGVDYEQYF
TGTGCCAGCAGCTCCACAGGGGTGGACTACGAGCAGTACTTC
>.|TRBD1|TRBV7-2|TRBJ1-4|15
CASSPISRGREKLFF
TGTGCCAGCAGCCCGATCTCCAGGGGGAGAGAAAAACTGTTTTTT
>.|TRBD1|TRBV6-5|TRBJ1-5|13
CANWDRGYQPQHF
TGTGCCAATTGGGACAGGGGTTATCAGCCCCAGCATTTT
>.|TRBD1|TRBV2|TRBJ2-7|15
CASSPDRGFSYEQYF
TGTGCCAGCAGCCCTGACAGGGGCTTTTCCTACGAGCAGTACTTC
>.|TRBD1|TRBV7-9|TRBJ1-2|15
CASSPRDREIIGYTF
TGTGCCAGCAGCCCACGGGACAGGGAAATTATTGGCTACACCTTC
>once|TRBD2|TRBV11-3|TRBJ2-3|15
CASSSGLASRDTQYF
TGTGCCAGCAGCTCCGGACTAGCGTCGAGAGATACGCAGTATTTT
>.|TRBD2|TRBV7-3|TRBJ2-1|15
CASSLGAGGGNEQFF
TGTGCCAGCAGCTTAGGAGCGGGGGGTGGTAATGAGCAGTTCTTC
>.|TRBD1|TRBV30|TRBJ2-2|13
CAWSGQGPGELFF
TGTGCCTGGAGTGGACAGGGGCCCGGGGAGCTGTTTTTT
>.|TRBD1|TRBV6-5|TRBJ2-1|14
CAIIATGRYNEQFF
TGTGCCATAATCGCGACAGGGCGATACAATGAGCAGTTCTTC
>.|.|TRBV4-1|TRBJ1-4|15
CASSQPGSTNEKLFF
TGCGCCAGCAGCCAACCGGGGTCAACTAATGAAAAACTGTTTTTT
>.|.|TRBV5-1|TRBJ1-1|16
CASSLFGPGINTEAFF
.
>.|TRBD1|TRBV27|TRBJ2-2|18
CASSSIAPTGFGSGELFF
TGTGCCAGCAGTTCCATAGCCCCGACAGGGTTCGGGTCCGGGGAGCTGTTTTTT
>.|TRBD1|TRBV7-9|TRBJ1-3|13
CASSSRGLDTIYF
TGTGCCAGCAGCTCAAGGGGGCTAGACACCATATATTTT
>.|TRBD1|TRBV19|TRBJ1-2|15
CASRDRDRGRYGYTF
TGTGCCAGTAGGGATAGGGACAGGGGGCGTTATGGCTACACCTTC
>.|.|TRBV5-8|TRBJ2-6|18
CASSSGTFPGAGANVLTF
TGTGCCAGCAGCTCCGGGACCTTCCCAGGGGCTGGGGCCAACGTCCTGACTTTC
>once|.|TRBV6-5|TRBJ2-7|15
CASSYRGTDTYEQYF
TGTGCCAGCAGCTACCGGGGGACGGACACCTACGAGCAGTACTTC
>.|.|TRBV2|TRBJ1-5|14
CASSEAPSTQPQHF
TGTGCCAGCAGTGAAGCACCTAGTACGCAGCCCCAGCATTTT
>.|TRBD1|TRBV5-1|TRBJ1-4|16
CASSTGARRTNEKLFF
TGCGCCAGCAGCACAGGGGCCCGGAGGACTAATGAAAAACTGTTTTTT
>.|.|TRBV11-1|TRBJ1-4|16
CASSLTPRGGNEKLFF
TGTGCCAGCAGCCTAACCCCACGGGGGGGGAACGAAAAACTGTTTTTT